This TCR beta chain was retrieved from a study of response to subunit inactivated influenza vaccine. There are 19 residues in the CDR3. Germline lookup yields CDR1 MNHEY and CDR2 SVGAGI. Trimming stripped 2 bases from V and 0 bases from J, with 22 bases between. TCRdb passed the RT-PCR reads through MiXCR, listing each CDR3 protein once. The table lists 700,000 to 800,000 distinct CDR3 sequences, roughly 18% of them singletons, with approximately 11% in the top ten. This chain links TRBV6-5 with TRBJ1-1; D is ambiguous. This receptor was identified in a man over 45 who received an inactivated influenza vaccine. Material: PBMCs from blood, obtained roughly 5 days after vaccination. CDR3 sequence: CASSYRLRQSLAMNTEAFF. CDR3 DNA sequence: TGTGCCAGCAGTTACAGGTTGAGGCAGAGTCTCGCCATGAACACTGAAGCTTTCTTT.